This T cell receptor (beta chain) was captured in a study of T cells after yellow fever vaccination. The authors made TCR cDNA by 5'RACE template switching, adding a universal primer site and UMIs. TCRdb passed the 5' RACE reads through MiXCR, listing each CDR3 protein once. The table has 250,000 to 400,000 distinct CDR3 sequences, approximately 4% seen once. Germline CDR1 and CDR2: MNHNY and SVGAGI (reference sequence). Trimming removed 0 bases from V and 3 bases from J, with 20 bases in between. The CDR3 runs to 18 residues. The chain carries TRBV6-6 and TRBJ1-1, with D possibly matching TRBD1 (5 bases). The input for sequencing was PBMCs, taken 15 days after the yellow fever booster vaccination. The receptor was isolated from a man aged 18-30 years who received the YFV17D yellow fever vaccine. The CDR3 loop reads CASSYSNLRGEVDTEAFF. The DNA of the CDR3 is TGTGCCAGCAGTTACTCGAATCTAAGGGGAGAAGTGGACACTGAAGCTTTCTTT.